The clone carrying this T cell receptor (beta chain) turned up a few times. The antigen is unknown. 60 Vbeta and 13 Jbeta primers were used in PCR. Assay: immunoSEQ multiplex PCR; the TCRdb copy retains only in-frame clones and omits some. The sample holds roughly 190,000 clones, 75% to 90% seen once. This sample is part of a study of cytomegalovirus exposure and HLA in healthy donors. Notes on the study in general: HLA alleles showed associations with 16,951 TCR beta sequences in a later analysis, at a 0.05 false discovery rate. Many donors carried some public TCRs, although rarity characterized most TCR sequences. The authors later linked a missense DCLRE1C variant to TCR beta V- and J-gene trimming.

This CDR3 is 18 amino acids long. Germline V lookup: CDR1 SGHRS, CDR2 YFSETQ. Trimming removed 6 bases at V and 7 bases at J, with 31 bases between. The receptor comes from a young woman in good health and CMV-seronegative. The chain links TRBV5-1 to TRBJ1-1, with no clear D. Sequencing input: PBMCs. The CDR3 loop is CASNVVDVVGRILGEAFF. Here the CDR3 DNA reads TGCGCCAGCAATGTTGTTGATGTAGTGGGCCGAATACTCGGTGAAGCTTTCTTT.